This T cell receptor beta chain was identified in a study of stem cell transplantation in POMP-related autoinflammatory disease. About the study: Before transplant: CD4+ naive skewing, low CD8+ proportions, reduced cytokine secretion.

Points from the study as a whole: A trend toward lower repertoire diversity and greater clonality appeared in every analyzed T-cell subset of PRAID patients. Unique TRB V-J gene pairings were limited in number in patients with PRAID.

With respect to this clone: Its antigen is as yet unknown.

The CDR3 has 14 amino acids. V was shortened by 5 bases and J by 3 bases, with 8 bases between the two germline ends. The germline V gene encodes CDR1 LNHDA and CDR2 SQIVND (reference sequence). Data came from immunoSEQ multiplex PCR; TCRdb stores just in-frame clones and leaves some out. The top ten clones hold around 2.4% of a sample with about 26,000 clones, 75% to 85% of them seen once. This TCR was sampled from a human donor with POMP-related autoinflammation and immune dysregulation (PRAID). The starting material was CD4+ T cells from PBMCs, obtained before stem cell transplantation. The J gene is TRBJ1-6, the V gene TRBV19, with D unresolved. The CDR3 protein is CASSPGSYNSPLHF. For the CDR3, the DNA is TGTGCCAGTAGTCCCGGGAGCTATAATTCACCCCTCCACTTT.